This TCR beta chain stems from a study of CD8 T cells in ankylosing spondylitis. Notes on the study in general: Characteristic of ankylosing spondylitis blood, it appeared, was a TCR beta motif comprising several highly homologous variants.

In its sample, this clonotype was seen many times. The antigen remains undetermined. TCRdb reprocessed the 5' RACE reads via MiXCR and lists one record per CDR3 protein. This sample carries fewer than 250,000 distinct CDR3 sequences, roughly a tenth of them seen once, and the ten largest clones take 2.5% to 3%. The CDR3 is 16 residues long. V was shortened by 5 bases and J by 0 bases, with 17 bases between the two germline ends. The chain employs TRBV12-3 or TRBV12-4 and TRBJ2-7; D perhaps matches TRBD2 (5 bases). This TCR came from a male donor with ankylosing spondylitis or in good health (not recorded which). The specimen was blood, either unsorted or a sorted T cell fraction (not recorded which). The CDR3 nucleotides are TGTGCCAGCAGTACTTTTACATGGAGCGGCTCCTACGAGCAGTACTTC. This gives the protein CASSTFTWSGSYEQYF.